This T cell receptor beta chain derives from a study of T-cell reconstitution after alpha-beta-depleted transplantation in children. Whole-study results and caveats: In patients about two months after transplant, alpha-beta T cells reportedly arose from several hundred expanded graft clones. Diversity of TCRbeta at day 60 was high in some patients, arising from surviving recipient T cells and thymic progenitors.

This clonotype showed up many times. Antigen unknown. The TCRbeta library was prepared with unique molecular identifiers. TCRdb fed the PCR reads into MiXCR, producing one record per CDR3 protein. The sample has about 9,200 distinct CDR3 sequences; around 14% are singletons. Trimming pared 4 bases from V and 4 bases from J, leaving 13 bases between. The CDR3 covers 15 residues. Germline V gives CDR1 SGHDN, CDR2 FVKESK. The sequences come from PBMCs, mostly from graft donor cells, collected 60 days after TCRalphabeta/CD19-depleted stem cell transplant. This rearrangement joins TRBV14 to TRBJ1-4, with D tentatively TRBD1 (6 bases). The clonotype was recovered from a male patient younger than 18 who had a stem cell transplant for acute lymphoblastic leukemia, so the T cells may come from the graft donor. The CDR3 region has the DNA TGTGCCAGCAGCCCGATACAGGGCCGTAATGAAAAACTGTTTTTT. Residues: CASSPIQGRNEKLFF.